This T cell receptor beta chain was retrieved from a study of regulatory and conventional T cells in RAG deficiency. The V gene's germline CDR1 is SGHAT and CDR2 FQNNGV. This CDR3 has 17 residues. V shed 2 bases and J 5 bases; nucleotides not matched to a gene: 13. The repertoire was sequenced with immunoSEQ multiplex PCR; TCRdb's copy has only in-frame clones and lacks some. The repertoire includes 6,000 to 8,500 clones, around 80% of them detected once, and roughly 13% sits in the top ten. The same sample was also studied in work on regulatory T cells. That report notes: Amplification used 52 TRBV primers and 13 TRBJ primers.

The source is a human donor in good health. J is TRBJ2-5 and V is TRBV11-2; TRBD2 agrees at 8 bases. The sequencing sample was made of CD8+ T cells sorted from blood. The CDR3 DNA reads TGTGCCAGCAGCTTACTCATTAGCGGGGTTAGTGAGGAGACCCAGTACTTC. Amino acid sequence: CASSLLISGVSEETQYF.